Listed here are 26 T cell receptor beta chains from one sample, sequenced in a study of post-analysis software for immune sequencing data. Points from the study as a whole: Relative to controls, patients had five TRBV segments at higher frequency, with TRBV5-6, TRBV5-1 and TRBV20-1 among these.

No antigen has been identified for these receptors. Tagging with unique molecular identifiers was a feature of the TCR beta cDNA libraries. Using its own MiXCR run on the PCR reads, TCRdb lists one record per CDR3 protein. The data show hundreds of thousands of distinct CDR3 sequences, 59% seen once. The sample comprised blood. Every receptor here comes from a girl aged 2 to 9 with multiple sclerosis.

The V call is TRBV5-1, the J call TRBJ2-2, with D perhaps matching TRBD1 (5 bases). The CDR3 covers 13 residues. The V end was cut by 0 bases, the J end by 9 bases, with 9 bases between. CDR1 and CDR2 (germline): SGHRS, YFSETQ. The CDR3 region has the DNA TGCGCCAGCAGCTTGGATTCAGGGTGGGAGCTGTTTTTT. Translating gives CASSLDSGWELFF.

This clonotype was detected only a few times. In DNA, the CDR3 is TGCGCCAGCAGCCAAGATCCCCCGGGGACTAGCACAGATACGCAGTATTTT. Its protein is CASSQDPPGTSTDTQYF. The chain recombines TRBV4-3 with TRBJ2-3, with D perhaps TRBD2 (6 bases). The germline gives CDR1 LGHNA, CDR2 YSLEER. This CDR3 comprises 17 residues. Trimming shortened V by 0 bases and J by 0 bases, and 13 bases separated the two germline ends.

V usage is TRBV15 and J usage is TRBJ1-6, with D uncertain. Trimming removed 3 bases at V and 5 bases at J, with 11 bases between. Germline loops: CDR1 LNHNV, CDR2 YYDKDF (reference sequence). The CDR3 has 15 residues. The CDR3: CATSRVRQDNSPLHF. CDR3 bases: TGTGCCACCAGCAGGGTCCGCCAGGATAATTCACCCCTCCACTTT.

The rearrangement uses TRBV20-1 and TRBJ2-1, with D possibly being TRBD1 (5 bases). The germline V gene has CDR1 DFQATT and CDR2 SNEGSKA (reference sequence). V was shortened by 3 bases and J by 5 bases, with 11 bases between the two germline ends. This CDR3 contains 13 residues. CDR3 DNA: TGCAGTGCTAGGGTCGTCAGGGACAATGAGCAGTTCTTC. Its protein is CSARVVRDNEQFF.

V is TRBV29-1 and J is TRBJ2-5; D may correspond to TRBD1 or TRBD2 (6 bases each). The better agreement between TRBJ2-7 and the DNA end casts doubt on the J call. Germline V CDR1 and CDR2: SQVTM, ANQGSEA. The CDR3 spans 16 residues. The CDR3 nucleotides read TGCAGCGTTGAGGGGGGTCTGGGGGGCGAGGTGTACGAGCAGTACTTC. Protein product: CSVEGGLGGEVYEQYF.

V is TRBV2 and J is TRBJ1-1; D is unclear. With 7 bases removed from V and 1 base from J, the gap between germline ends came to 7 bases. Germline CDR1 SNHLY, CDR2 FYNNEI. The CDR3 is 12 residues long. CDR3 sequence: CASTRSNTEAFF. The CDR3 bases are TGTGCCAGCACGAGGTCGAACACTGAAGCTTTCTTT.

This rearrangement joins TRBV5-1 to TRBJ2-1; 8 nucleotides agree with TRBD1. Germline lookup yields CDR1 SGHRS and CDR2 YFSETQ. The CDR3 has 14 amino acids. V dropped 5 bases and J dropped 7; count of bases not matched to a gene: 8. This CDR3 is CASRLGQENNEQFF. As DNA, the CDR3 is TGCGCCAGCAGACTGGGACAGGAGAATAATGAGCAGTTCTTC.

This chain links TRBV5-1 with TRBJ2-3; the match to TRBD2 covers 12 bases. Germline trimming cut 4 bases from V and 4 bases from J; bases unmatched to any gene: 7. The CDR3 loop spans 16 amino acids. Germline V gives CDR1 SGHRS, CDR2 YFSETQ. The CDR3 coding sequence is TGCGCCAGCAGCACCACTAGCGGGAGGTCGGCAGATACGCAGTATTTT. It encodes CASSTTSGRSADTQYF.

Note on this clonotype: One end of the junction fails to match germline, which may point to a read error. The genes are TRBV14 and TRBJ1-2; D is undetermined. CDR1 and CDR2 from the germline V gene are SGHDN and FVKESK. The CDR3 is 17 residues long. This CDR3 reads CANSQDPAARLNYGYTF. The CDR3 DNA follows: TGTGCCAACAGCCAAGATCCAGCGGCCCGACTTAACTATGGCTACACCTTC.

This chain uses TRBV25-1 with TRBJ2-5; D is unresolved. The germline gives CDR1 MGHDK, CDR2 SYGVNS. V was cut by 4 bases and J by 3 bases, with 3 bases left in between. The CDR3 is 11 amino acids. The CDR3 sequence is CASSGKETQYF. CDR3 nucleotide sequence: TGTGCCAGCAGTGGGAAAGAGACCCAGTACTTC.

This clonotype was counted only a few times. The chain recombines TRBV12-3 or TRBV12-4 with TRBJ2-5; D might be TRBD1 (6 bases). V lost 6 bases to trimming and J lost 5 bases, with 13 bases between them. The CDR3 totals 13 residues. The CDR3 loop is CASRKGDVETQYF. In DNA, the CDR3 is TGTGCCAGCAGAAAGGGGGACGTGGAGACCCAGTACTTC.

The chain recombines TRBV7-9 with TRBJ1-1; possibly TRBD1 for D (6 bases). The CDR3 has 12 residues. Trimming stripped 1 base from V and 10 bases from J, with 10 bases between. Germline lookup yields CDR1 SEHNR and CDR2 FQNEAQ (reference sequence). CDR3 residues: CASSLEGGGAFF. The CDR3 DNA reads TGTGCCAGCAGCTTAGAGGGGGGAGGAGCTTTCTTT.

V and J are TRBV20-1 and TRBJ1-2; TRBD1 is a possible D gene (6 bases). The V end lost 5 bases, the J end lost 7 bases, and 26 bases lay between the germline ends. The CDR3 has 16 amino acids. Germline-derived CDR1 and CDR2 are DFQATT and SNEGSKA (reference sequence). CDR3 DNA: TGCAGTGCTTTCGTACTGGAGGGGGGTCTCTTCCGTGGCTACACCTTC. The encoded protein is CSAFVLEGGLFRGYTF.

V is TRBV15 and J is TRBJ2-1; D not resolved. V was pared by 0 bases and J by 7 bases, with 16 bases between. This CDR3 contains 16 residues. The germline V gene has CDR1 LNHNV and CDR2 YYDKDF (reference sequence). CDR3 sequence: CATSRERGDPGNEQFF. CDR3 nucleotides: TGTGCCACCAGCAGAGAGCGTGGAGACCCCGGGAATGAGCAGTTCTTC.

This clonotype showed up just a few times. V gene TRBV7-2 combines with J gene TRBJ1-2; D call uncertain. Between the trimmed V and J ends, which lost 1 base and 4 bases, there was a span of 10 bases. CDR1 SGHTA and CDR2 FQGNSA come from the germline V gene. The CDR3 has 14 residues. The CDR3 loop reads CASSLEEPIYGYTF. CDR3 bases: TGTGCCAGCAGCTTAGAGGAGCCAATCTATGGCTACACCTTC. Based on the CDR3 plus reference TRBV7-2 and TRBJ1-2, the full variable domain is GAGVSQSPSNKVTEKGKDVELRCDPISGHTALYWYRQSLGQGLEFLIYFQGNSAPDKSGLPSDRFSAERTGGSVSTLTIQRTQQEDSAVYLCASSLEEPIYGYTFGSGTRLTVV.

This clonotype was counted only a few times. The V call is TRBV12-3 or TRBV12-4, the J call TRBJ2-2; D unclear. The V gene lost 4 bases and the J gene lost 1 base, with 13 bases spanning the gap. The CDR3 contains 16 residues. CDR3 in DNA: TGTGCCAGCAGTTCTCCTTGGACGGGGAACACCGGGGAGCTGTTTTTT. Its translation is CASSSPWTGNTGELFF.

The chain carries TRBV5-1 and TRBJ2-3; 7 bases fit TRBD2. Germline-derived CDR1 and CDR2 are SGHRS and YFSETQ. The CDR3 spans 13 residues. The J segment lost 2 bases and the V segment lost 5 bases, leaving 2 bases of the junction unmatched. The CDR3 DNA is TGCGCCAGCAGGGGAGGGGTCACAGATACGCAGTATTTT. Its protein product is CASRGGVTDTQYF. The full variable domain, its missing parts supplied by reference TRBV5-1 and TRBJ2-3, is KAGVTQTPRYLIKTRGQQVTLSCSPISGHRSVSWYQQTPGQGLQFLFEYFSETQRNKGNFPGRFSGRQFSNSRSEMNVSTLELGDSALYLCASRGGVTDTQYFGPGTRLTVL.

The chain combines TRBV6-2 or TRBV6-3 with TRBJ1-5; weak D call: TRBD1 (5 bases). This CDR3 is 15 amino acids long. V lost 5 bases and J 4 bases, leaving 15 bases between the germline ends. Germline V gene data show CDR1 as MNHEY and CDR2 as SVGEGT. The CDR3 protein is CASSTATVGNQPQHF. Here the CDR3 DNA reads TGTGCCAGCAGTACTGCGACAGTTGGAAATCAGCCCCAGCATTTT.

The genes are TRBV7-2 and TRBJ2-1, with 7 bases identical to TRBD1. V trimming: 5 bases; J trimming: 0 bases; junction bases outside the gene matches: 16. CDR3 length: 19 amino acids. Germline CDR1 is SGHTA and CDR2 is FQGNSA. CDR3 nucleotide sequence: TGTGCCAGCAGCCCCCTTATGTGGCGACAGGGAAGCTCCTACAATGAGCAGTTCTTC. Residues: CASSPLMWRQGSSYNEQFF.

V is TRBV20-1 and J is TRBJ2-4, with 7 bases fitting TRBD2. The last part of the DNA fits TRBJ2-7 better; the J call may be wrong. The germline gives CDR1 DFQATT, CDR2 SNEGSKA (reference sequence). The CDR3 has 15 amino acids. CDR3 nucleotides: TGCAGTGCTAGAAGGGCTAGCGGTACCACCTACGAGCAGTACTTC. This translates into CSARRASGTTYEQYF.

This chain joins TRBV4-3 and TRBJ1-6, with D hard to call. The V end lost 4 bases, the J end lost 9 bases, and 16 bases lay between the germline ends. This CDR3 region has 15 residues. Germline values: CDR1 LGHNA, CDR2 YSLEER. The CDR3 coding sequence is TGCGCCAGCAGCCCCTATTTGAGCAGCCCTTCACCCCTCCACTTT. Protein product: CASSPYLSSPSPLHF.

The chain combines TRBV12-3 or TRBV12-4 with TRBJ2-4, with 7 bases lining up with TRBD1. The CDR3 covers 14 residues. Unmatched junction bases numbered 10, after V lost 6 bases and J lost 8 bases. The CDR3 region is CASRAGQVLDIQYF. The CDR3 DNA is TGTGCCAGCAGAGCCGGACAGGTCCTCGACATTCAGTACTTC.

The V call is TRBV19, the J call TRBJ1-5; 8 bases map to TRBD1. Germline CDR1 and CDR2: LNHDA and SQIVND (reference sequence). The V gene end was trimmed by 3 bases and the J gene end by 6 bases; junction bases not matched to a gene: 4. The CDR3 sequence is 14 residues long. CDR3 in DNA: TGTGCCAGTAGTATGGACAGGGAGATTCAGCCCCAGCATTTT. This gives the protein CASSMDREIQPQHF.

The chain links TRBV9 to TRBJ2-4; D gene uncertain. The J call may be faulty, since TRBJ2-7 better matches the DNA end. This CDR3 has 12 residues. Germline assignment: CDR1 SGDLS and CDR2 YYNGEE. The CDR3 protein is CASSVEGGEQYF. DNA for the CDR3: TGTGCCAGCAGCGTAGAAGGTGGCGAGCAGTACTTC.

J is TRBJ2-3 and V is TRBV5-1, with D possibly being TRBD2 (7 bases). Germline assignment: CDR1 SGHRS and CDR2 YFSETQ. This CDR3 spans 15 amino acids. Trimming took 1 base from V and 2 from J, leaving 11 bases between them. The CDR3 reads CASSLRGANTDTQYF. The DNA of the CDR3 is TGCGCCAGCAGCTTGCGGGGGGCTAACACAGATACGCAGTATTTT.

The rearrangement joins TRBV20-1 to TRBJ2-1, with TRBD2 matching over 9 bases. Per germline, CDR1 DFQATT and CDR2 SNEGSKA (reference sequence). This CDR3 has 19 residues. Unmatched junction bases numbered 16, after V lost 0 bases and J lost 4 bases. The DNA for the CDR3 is TGCAGTGCTAGAGATAGAAGGCGGGGACTAGCAGGCGTATACAATGAGCAGTTCTTC. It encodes CSARDRRRGLAGVYNEQFF.